A single sample gave rise to the 17 T cell receptor beta chains below, sequenced in a study of PD-L1 blockade in urothelial cancer. Generated by immunoSEQ multiplex PCR, the TCRdb table keeps only in-frame clones and is missing some. The sample includes around 100,000 clones, about 85% of them seen just once. Here the sequenced sample was PBMCs, taken around atezolizumab (anti-PD-L1) treatment. All receptors come from a man in his forties or fifties with urothelial cancer.

This chain joins TRBV6-5 and TRBJ1-5, with 8 bases identical to TRBD1. The V gene end was trimmed by 2 bases and the J gene end by 6 bases; junction bases not matched to a gene: 6. Germline CDR1 MNHEY, CDR2 SVGAGI. CDR3 length: 15 amino acids. The CDR3 sequence is CASSYAGGTGQPQHF. DNA for the CDR3: TGTGCCAGCAGTTACGCAGGGGGCACGGGTCAGCCCCAGCATTTT.

This chain's CDR3 is CASSSPGQGSPEQYF. Written as DNA, the CDR3 is TGTGCCAGCAGCTCCCCGGGACAGGGCTCTCCCGAGCAGTACTTC. The chain has TRBV28 and TRBJ2-7, with 9 bases aligning to TRBD1. Trimming took 6 bases from V and 6 from J; bases not matched to a gene: 12. Germline V gene sequence: CDR1 MDHEN, CDR2 SYDVKM. The CDR3 runs 15 residues.

The chain carries TRBV2 and TRBJ2-5, with a possible D match to TRBD1 (5 bases). V was cut by 6 bases and J by 4 bases, with 12 bases left in between. Germline V CDR1 and CDR2: SNHLY, FYNNEI. This CDR3 region has 13 residues. The CDR3 DNA reads TGTGCCAGCAGCGCGACAGCGTTAGAGACCCAGTACTTC. Residues: CASSATALETQYF. Combining the CDR3 with reference TRBV2 and TRBJ2-5 gives the whole variable domain EPEVTQTPSHQVTQMGQEVILRCVPISNHLYFYWYRQILGQKVEFLVSFYNNEISEKSEIFDDQFSVERPDGSNFTLKIRSTKLEDSAMYFCASSATALETQYFGPGTRLLVL.

The V and J genes are TRBV30 and TRBJ1-1; 11 bases are a match to TRBD1. The CDR3 spans 15 residues. Unmatched junction bases numbered 9, after V lost 4 bases and J lost 5 bases. Germline CDR1 GTSNPN, CDR2 SVGIG (reference sequence). As DNA, the CDR3 is TGTGCCTGGAACCCCGGACAGGGGGCGCGGACTGAAGCTTTCTTT. Encoded protein: CAWNPGQGARTEAFF.

This chain links TRBV4-1 with TRBJ1-4; TRBD1 is a possible D gene (5 bases). In germline, CDR1 is MGHRA, CDR2 YSYEKL. This CDR3 has 16 residues. The V gene lost 1 base and the J gene lost 4 bases, with 13 bases spanning the gap. CDR3 sequence reads: CASSQGEGRNNEKLFF. CDR3 DNA: TGCGCCAGCAGCCAAGGGGAGGGACGGAATAATGAAAAACTGTTTTTT.

The rearrangement joins TRBV7-2 to TRBJ2-2; D possibly corresponds to TRBD2 (6 bases). This CDR3 contains 13 residues. The germline V gene encodes CDR1 SGHTA and CDR2 FQGNSA. Trimming left V 4 bases short and J 4 bases short, with 7 bases between. The chain's CDR3 is CASSSGVTGELFF. The CDR3 region has the DNA TGTGCCAGCAGCTCGGGGGTCACCGGGGAGCTGTTTTTT.

This rearrangement joins TRBV7-3 to TRBJ2-6; D is perhaps TRBD2 (6 bases). Trimming cost V 4 bases and J 4 bases, with 17 bases left between them. The CDR3 spans 17 residues. Germline CDR1 reads SGHTA; CDR2 reads FQGTGA. The CDR3: CASSSGLSPPGANVLTF. CDR3 coding DNA: TGTGCCAGCAGCTCGGGACTTTCTCCGCCGGGGGCCAACGTCCTGACTTTC.

The CDR3 region is CAIGRDASYEQYF. Written as DNA, the CDR3 is TGTGCCATCGGGCGGGACGCCTCCTACGAGCAGTACTTC. The chain recombines TRBV10-3 with TRBJ2-7; the D gene is possibly TRBD2 (6 bases). This CDR3 spans 13 amino acids. The V gene lost 8 bases and the J gene lost 0 bases, with 11 bases spanning the gap. Germline lookup yields CDR1 ENHRY and CDR2 SYGVKD.

The chain couples TRBV28 to TRBJ2-7; D is possibly TRBD1 (7 bases). This CDR3 has 14 amino acids. V dropped 7 bases and J dropped 3 bases, with 16 bases sitting between them. CDR1 MDHEN and CDR2 SYDVKM come from the germline V gene. The CDR3 here is CASIAGGQIYEQYF. The CDR3 DNA follows: TGTGCCAGCATCGCCGGGGGACAGATCTACGAGCAGTACTTC.

The chain employs TRBV27 and TRBJ2-5; 12 bases align to TRBD2. Germline CDR1 and CDR2: MNHEY and SMNVEV (reference sequence). The CDR3 is 16 residues long. The junction had 12 bases not matched to a gene; V was cut back by 8 bases and J by 5 bases. The chain's CDR3 is CASGVSRLAGDETQYF. The CDR3 region has the DNA TGTGCCAGCGGTGTTAGTAGACTAGCGGGAGATGAGACCCAGTACTTC.

The chain carries TRBV5-1 and TRBJ2-3; 8 bases match TRBD2. The CDR3 length is 14 residues. Per the germline V gene, CDR1 is SGHRS and CDR2 is YFSETQ. Trimming at V came to 5 bases and at J to 5 bases, leaving 7 bases not matched to a gene. CDR3: CASSYSGKKDTQYF. The CDR3 DNA follows: TGCGCCAGCAGTTATAGCGGGAAAAAAGATACGCAGTATTTT.

This chain uses TRBV11-2 with TRBJ2-1; TRBD2 aligns across 12 bases. The CDR3 is 15 residues long. Germline CDR1 and CDR2: SGHAT and FQNNGV. V trimming: 5 bases; J trimming: 8 bases; junction bases outside the gene matches: 7. The CDR3 DNA reads as TGTGCCAGCAGCACAAGACTAGCGGGAGTGGATGAGCAGTTCTTC. Translation gives CASSTRLAGVDEQFF.

The V and J genes are TRBV7-6 and TRBJ2-3; the match to TRBD2 covers 7 bases. The V segment lost 0 bases and the J segment 0 bases; nucleotides outside the gene matches: 6. The CDR3 runs 17 residues. Germline CDR1 and CDR2: SGHVS and FNYEAQ. The CDR3 DNA is TGTGCCAGCAGCTTAGCGGGAGGGCCGTTTAGCACAGATACGCAGTATTTT. Its protein is CASSLAGGPFSTDTQYF. The full variable domain, rest sourced from reference TRBV7-6 and TRBJ2-3, is GAGVSQSPRYKVTKRGQDVALRCDPISGHVSLYWYRQALGQGPEFLTYFNYEAQQDKSGLPNDRFSAERPEGSISTLTIQRTEQRDSAMYRCASSLAGGPFSTDTQYFGPGTRLTVL.

The sample holds a few counts of this clone. J is TRBJ2-7 and V is TRBV7-2, with D perhaps TRBD2 (5 bases). Germline CDR1 reads SGHTA; CDR2 reads FQGNSA. V dropped 5 bases and J dropped 3 bases, with 14 bases sitting between them. The CDR3 runs to 14 residues. The CDR3 region has the DNA TGTGCCAGCAGCCCTCCCGGACTGAACTACGAGCAGTACTTC. Amino acids: CASSPPGLNYEQYF.

The chain joins TRBV30 to TRBJ2-3; 12 bases map to TRBD2. The germline gives CDR1 GTSNPN, CDR2 SVGIG (reference sequence). Unmatched junction bases numbered 9, after V lost 2 bases and J lost 6 bases. The CDR3 has 16 residues. The CDR3 region has the DNA TGTGCCTGGAGTACACTAGCGGGGGGAACCTACGATACGCAGTATTTT. Its protein product is CAWSTLAGGTYDTQYF.

This clone was counted only a few times. This chain connects TRBV27 to TRBJ1-5; D call uncertain. The V gene's germline CDR1 is MNHEY and CDR2 SMNVEV (reference sequence). The V and J ends lost 2 bases and 4 bases respectively, with 6 bases between them. CDR3 size: 13 residues. CDR3 in amino acids: CASSLERNQPQHF. The CDR3 coding sequence is TGTGCCAGCAGTTTAGAACGGAATCAGCCCCAGCATTTT.

The DNA for the CDR3 is TGTGCCAGCAGCAGGGGACTAGCGGTAGCGACCGGGGAGCTGTTTTTT. Amino acid sequence: CASSRGLAVATGELFF. The rearrangement links TRBV7-8 to TRBJ2-2; 11 positions agree with TRBD2. The CDR3 is 16 amino acids. Trimming cost V 5 bases and J 5 bases; bases outside gene matches: 7. Germline V lookup: CDR1 SGHVS, CDR2 FQNEAQ.